One and the same sample provided the 17 T cell receptor beta chains below, sequenced in a study of monozygotic twins with inflammatory bowel disease. TCRdb re-called the 5' RACE reads and shows each CDR3 protein once, DNA omitted. Recorded for this sample: roughly 300,000 distinct CDR3 sequences. Sequencing input: blood. The receptors shown here come from a human donor with ulcerative colitis or Crohn's disease, or a healthy co-twin of an affected twin (not recorded which).

The rearrangement uses TRBV29-1 and TRBJ1-2; checking the TCRdb D call of TRBD1 is not possible without DNA. This CDR3 comprises 15 residues. Germline V gene data show CDR1 as SQVTM and CDR2 as ANQGSEA. The CDR3 reads CSVPLHGQGAGGYTF. The whole variable domain, remainder taken from reference TRBV29-1 and TRBJ1-2, is SAVISQKPSRDICQRGTSLTIQCQVDSQVTMMFWYRQQPGQSLTLIATANQGSEATYESGFVIDKFPISRPNLTFSTLTVSNMSPEDSSIYLCSVPLHGQGAGGYTFGSGTRLTVV.

The chain joins TRBV7-2 to TRBJ1-6; TCRdb outputs TRBD1, but without DNA this stays unchecked. The V gene's germline CDR1 is SGHTA and CDR2 FQGNSA. This CDR3 contains 15 residues. CDR3 sequence reads: CASSRPGTVGSPLHF.

The chain is built from TRBV10-3 and TRBJ2-4. The germline V gene has CDR1 ENHRY and CDR2 SYGVKD. This CDR3 is built from 14 residues. The CDR3 sequence: CAISEAPPENIQYF.

This rearrangement joins TRBV29-1 to TRBJ2-7; as DNA is missing, the TRBD2 call by TCRdb cannot be tested. The CDR3 covers 13 residues. Germline values: CDR1 SQVTM, CDR2 ANQGSEA. The CDR3 here is CSVVGPWAYEQYF.

The gene calls are TRBV29-1 and TRBJ2-2; with no DNA, the TCRdb D assignment of TRBD2 cannot be verified. CDR3 length: 13 residues. Germline CDR1 and CDR2: SQVTM and ANQGSEA. CDR3 amino acids: CSAGLAGTGELFF.

The chain carries TRBV7-2 and TRBJ2-3; lacking DNA, the TRBD1 call made by TCRdb goes unchecked. The CDR3 has 15 amino acids. Per the germline V gene, CDR1 is SGHTA and CDR2 is FQGNSA. This chain's CDR3 is CASSLGPGNTDTQYF.

This chain uses TRBV12-3 or TRBV12-4 with TRBJ1-3. This CDR3 spans 14 amino acids. The CDR3: CASSPELRGNTIYF.

The chain combines TRBV15 with TRBJ1-1; TCRdb reports TRBD1, a call that lacks DNA to check it against. Germline V gene data show CDR1 as LNHNV and CDR2 as YYDKDF (reference sequence). The CDR3 covers 14 residues. CDR3 residues: CATSRVGGNTEAFF.

V is TRBV7-9 and J is TRBJ2-5; TCRdb lists TRBD1, though no DNA is available to test this call. Germline values: CDR1 SEHNR, CDR2 FQNEAQ (reference sequence). The length of the CDR3 is 16 residues. This CDR3 reads CASSDRDRRGQETQYF.

The CDR3 region is CANSPGLHNEQFF. The rearrangement links TRBV5-1 to TRBJ2-1; TCRdb outputs TRBD2, but without DNA this stays unchecked. The CDR3 runs 13 residues. Germline-derived CDR1 and CDR2 are SGHRS and YFSETQ.

V usage is TRBV6-1 and J usage is TRBJ2-2; TCRdb lists TRBD2, though no DNA is available to test this call. Germline V CDR1 and CDR2: MNHNS, SASEGT. This CDR3 comprises 15 residues. CDR3: CASGPWASGTGELFF.

The V gene is TRBV7-8, the J gene TRBJ2-3. Looked up from germline, CDR1 is SGHVS and CDR2 is FQNEAQ. This CDR3 contains 14 residues. The CDR3 reads CASSLGARADTQYF.

The CDR3 reads CASSLGARENEKLFF. The genes are TRBV5-4 and TRBJ1-4; TCRdb indicates TRBD1, and absent DNA this call remains unverified. The CDR3 sequence is 15 residues long. The germline V gene encodes CDR1 SGHNT and CDR2 YYREEE (reference sequence). Full variable domain (remainder filled in from reference TRBV5-4 and TRBJ1-4): ETGVTQSPTHLIKTRGQQVTLRCSSQSGHNTVSWYQQALGQGPQFIFQYYREEENGRGNFPPRFSGLQFPNYSSELNVNALELDDSALYLCASSLGARENEKLFFGSGTQLSVL.

This chain joins TRBV20-1 and TRBJ1-1; TCRdb selects TRBD1, and the lack of DNA leaves this call unchecked. The CDR3 consists of 13 residues. Germline V gene lookup returns CDR1 DFQATT and CDR2 SNEGSKA (reference sequence). The CDR3 sequence is CSARSLGGTEAFF.

The genes are TRBV12-3 or TRBV12-4 and TRBJ2-6; the D call from TCRdb, TRBD1, cannot be confirmed without DNA. This CDR3 contains 17 residues. CDR3 amino acids: CASSLVEGSDGANVLTF.

J is TRBJ2-4 and V is TRBV9; TCRdb selects TRBD1, and the lack of DNA leaves this call unchecked. The length of the CDR3 is 16 residues. CDR1 is SGDLS, CDR2 YYNGEE, per germline. CDR3 amino acids: CASSVGYMSGGVAQYF. The full variable domain, completed using reference TRBV9 and TRBJ2-4, is DSGVTQTPKHLITATGQRVTLRCSPRSGDLSVYWYQQSLDQGLQFLIQYYNGEERAKGNILERFSAQQFPDLHSELNLSSLELGDSALYFCASSVGYMSGGVAQYFGAGTRLSVL.

The genes are TRBV7-9 and TRBJ1-6; TCRdb selects TRBD1, and the lack of DNA leaves this call unchecked. From germline, CDR1 is SEHNR and CDR2 FQNEAQ (reference sequence). The CDR3 is 15 amino acids. The CDR3 is CASSTGQGAESPLHF.